The rows below give T cell receptor beta chains drawn from one sample of a study of blood T cell repertoires in COVID-19. Clones were read by immunoSEQ multiplex PCR, and TCRdb kept only the in-frame ones, dropping some. Of about 96,000 clones in the sample, approximately 90% were seen once. Sequencing used peripheral blood. The receptors shown here come from a human donor with COVID-19, enrolled during active disease. The donor label of this sample is uncertain. Both conserved end residues are part of each CDR3. A D gene is named only where the DNA matches it firmly. Size values are once, few and many counts, or a class for expanded clones, and some rows have none.

NA,TRBV7-9,TRBD2,TRBJ2-5,CASSFLPGLAGMGQETQYF,TGTGCCAGCAGCTTCCTCCCGGGACTAGCGGGTATGGGGCAAGAGACCCAGTACTTC
NA,TRBV5-1,NA,TRBJ1-6,CASSSSGNSPLHF,TGCGCCAGCAGCTCGAGCGGTAATTCACCCCTCCACTTT
NA,TRBV10-1,TRBD2,TRBJ2-1,CASSALAGNANEQFF,TGCGCCAGCAGTGCACTAGCGGGGAATGCCAATGAGCAGTTCTTC
NA,TRBV6-5,NA,TRBJ1-5,CASSYSLRQPQHF,TGTGCCAGCAGTTACTCCCTCAGGCAGCCCCAGCATTTT
NA,TRBV19,TRBD2,TRBJ2-1,CASSMMGLAGGHNEQFF,TGTGCCAGTAGTATGATGGGACTAGCGGGAGGCCACAATGAGCAGTTCTTC
once,TRBV5-1,TRBD2,TRBJ2-5,CASAMAGLAGEETQYF,TGCGCCAGCGCTATGGCGGGACTAGCGGGGGAGGAGACCCAGTACTTC
NA,TRBV9,TRBD2,TRBJ2-2,CASSPNPSGDTGELFF,TGTGCCAGCAGCCCCAACCCTAGCGGAGACACCGGGGAGCTGTTTTTT
NA,TRBV2,NA,TRBJ2-6,CASNRVSGANVLTF,TGTGCCAGCAACAGGGTATCCGGGGCCAACGTCCTGACTTTC
once,TRBV5-1,TRBD1,TRBJ2-7,CASSLTTGEPYEQYF,TGCGCCAGCAGCTTGACCACAGGGGAGCCCTACGAGCAGTACTTC
NA,TRBV5-5,TRBD1,TRBJ1-6,CASSPWDRVDSPLHF,TGTGCCAGCAGCCCCTGGGACAGGGTAGATTCACCCCTCCACTTT
NA,TRBV9,NA,TRBJ2-7,CASSVATGDSPKPEQYF,TGTGCCAGCAGCGTAGCTACGGGTGACTCCCCCAAGCCCGAGCAGTACTTC
NA,TRBV6-5,NA,TRBJ1-2,CASKGLDYGYTF,TGTGCCAGCAAGGGGCTGGACTATGGCTACACCTTC
NA,TRBV24-1,TRBD1,TRBJ2-1,CATSDLDRGSNEQFF,TGTGCCACCAGTGACCTAGACAGGGGAAGCAATGAGCAGTTCTTC
NA,TRBV20-1,TRBD1,TRBJ1-4,CSASSDRGFGKLFF,TGCAGTGCTAGTAGCGACAGGGGGTTCGGAAAACTGTTTTTT
NA,TRBV7-6,TRBD2,TRBJ2-5,CASRPAGGEETQYF,TGTGCCAGCAGGCCCGCTGGGGGGGAAGAGACCCAGTACTTC
NA,TRBV11-1,NA,TRBJ1-1,CASSLQGVNTEAFF,TGTGCCAGCAGCTTACAGGGTGTGAACACTGAAGCTTTCTTT
once,TRBV5-5,NA,TRBJ2-7,CASSYRVGETYEQYF,TGTGCCAGCAGCTACAGGGTTGGTGAAACCTACGAGCAGTACTTC
once,TRBV28,NA,TRBJ2-7,CASSFGAERTATDF,TGTGCCAGCAGTTTCGGGGCAGAGCGGACAGCCACGGACTTC
few,TRBV28,NA,TRBJ1-2,CASSLVGLNPSYGYTF,TGTGCCAGCAGTTTAGTGGGGCTCAATCCATCTTATGGCTACACCTTC
NA,TRBV7-2,NA,TRBJ1-5,CASSRGGWQPQHF,TGTGCCAGCAGCCGCGGGGGCTGGCAGCCCCAGCATTTT
NA,TRBV20-1,NA,TRBJ2-3,CSARVSDTQYF,TGCAGTGCTAGAGTGAGTGATACGCAGTATTTT
NA,TRBV3-1/TRBV3-2,NA,TRBJ1-6,CASSRGREVSPLHF,TGTGCCAGCAGCCGGGGGCGTGAGGTTTCACCCCTCCACTTT
NA,TRBV25-1,TRBD1,TRBJ2-1,CASRQGVGVGINEQFF,TGTGCCAGCAGACAGGGGGTAGGTGTAGGGATCAATGAGCAGTTCTTC
NA,TRBV15,TRBD2,TRBJ2-1,CATSRAAPSGVDNEQFF,TGTGCCACCAGCAGGGCCGCCCCCAGCGGGGTTGACAATGAGCAGTTCTTC
NA,TRBV10-3,NA,TRBJ2-7,CAITPRDGYEQYF,TGTGCCATCACACCCAGGGATGGGTACGAGCAGTACTTC
NA,TRBV7-6,NA,TRBJ1-3,CASSLGLSGNTIYF,TGTGCCAGCAGCCTGGGACTCTCTGGAAACACCATATATTTT
NA,TRBV11-2,TRBD2,TRBJ2-1,CASSSSRTSGNEQFF,TGTGCCAGCAGCTCATCCCGGACTAGCGGCAATGAGCAGTTCTTC
NA,TRBV6-4,NA,TRBJ1-1,CASSAGVGRNTEAFF,TGTGCCAGCAGTGCGGGGGTAGGAAGAAACACTGAAGCTTTCTTT
once,TRBV15,TRBD1,TRBJ2-1,CATSREDRGTYNEQFF,TGTGCCACCAGCAGAGAAGACAGGGGCACCTACAATGAGCAGTTCTTC
few,TRBV10-3,NA,TRBJ1-1,CAISEVPGANTEAFF,TGTGCCATCAGTGAGGTACCAGGGGCCAACACTGAAGCTTTCTTT
NA,TRBV18,NA,TRBJ1-1,CASSPLTVMNTEAFF,TGTGCCAGCTCACCTTTGACAGTCATGAACACTGAAGCTTTCTTT
NA,TRBV11-2,TRBD2,TRBJ2-2,CASSLGLAGGGDTGELFF,TGTGCCAGCAGCTTAGGACTAGCGGGGGGCGGGGACACCGGGGAGCTGTTTTTT
NA,TRBV10-3,TRBD1,TRBJ2-3,CAISDAGTGVTDTQYF,TGTGCCATCAGTGATGCCGGGACAGGGGTGACAGATACGCAGTATTTT
NA,TRBV5-1,NA,TRBJ1-1,CASTTDRLRTEAFF,TGCGCCAGCACCACCGACAGGTTGCGCACTGAAGCTTTCTTT
NA,TRBV3-1/TRBV3-2,TRBD1,TRBJ1-1,CASSQGQQFREAFF,TGTGCCAGCAGCCAGGGACAGCAATTTCGTGAAGCTTTCTTT
NA,TRBV2,NA,TRBJ2-2,CASSVRQIYTGELFF,TGTGCCAGCAGCGTGAGGCAGATCTACACCGGGGAGCTGTTTTTT
NA,TRBV7-3,TRBD1,TRBJ2-3,CASSEGQGATDTQYF,TGTGCCAGCAGCGAAGGACAGGGGGCTACAGATACGCAGTATTTT
NA,TRBV9,TRBD1,TRBJ1-2,CASSVEGHRGQNYGYTF,TGTGCCAGCAGCGTAGAGGGTCACAGGGGGCAAAACTATGGCTACACCTTC
NA,TRBV12-5,TRBD1,TRBJ2-7,CASGPGQGYAGQYF,TGTGCTAGTGGTCCGGGACAGGGATACGCCGGGCAGTACTTC
NA,TRBV27,NA,TRBJ1-6,CASSQGLWYSPLHF,TGTGCCAGCAGTCAAGGACTTTGGTATTCACCCCTCCACTTT
NA,TRBV27,NA,TRBJ1-1,CASRRRFPNTEAFF,TGTGCCAGCAGAAGGAGGTTCCCGAACACTGAAGCTTTCTTT
NA,TRBV18,NA,TRBJ1-3,CASSPPGISGNTIYF,TGTGCCAGCTCACCACCGGGCATCTCTGGAAACACCATATATTTT
NA,TRBV7-2,TRBD1,TRBJ2-3,CASSFGTGGDTQYF,TGTGCCAGCAGCTTTGGGACAGGGGGTGATACGCAGTATTTT
few,TRBV11-3,NA,TRBJ1-2,CASSARGVYGYTF,TGTGCCAGCAGCGCCAGGGGAGTCTATGGCTACACCTTC
NA,TRBV19,NA,TRBJ1-1,CASSMSGGAGTEAFF,TGTGCCAGTAGTATGAGTGGGGGCGCGGGCACTGAAGCTTTCTTT
NA,TRBV30,NA,TRBJ2-7,CAWSRQVYEQYF,TGTGCCTGGAGTAGACAGGTCTACGAGCAGTACTTC
few,TRBV6-5,NA,TRBJ1-2,CAARGGRGAYGYTF,TGTGCCGCGCGGGGTGGGCGCGGGGCGTATGGCTACACCTTC
NA,TRBV5-1,NA,TRBJ1-1,CASSIDSKAFF,TGCGCCAGCAGCATAGACAGTAAAGCTTTCTTT
once,TRBV5-1,TRBD1,TRBJ1-5,CASSPKRGQGAISNQPQHF,TGCGCCAGCAGCCCCAAAAGGGGACAGGGGGCTATTAGCAATCAGCCCCAGCATTTT
NA,TRBV3-1/TRBV3-2,NA,TRBJ2-1,CASSRFGSSSYNEQFF,TGTGCCAGCAGCCGTTTCGGGTCGAGCTCCTACAATGAGCAGTTCTTC
medium-sized,TRBV5-5,TRBD1,TRBJ1-2,CASSRPTGANYGYTF,TGTGCCAGCAGCAGACCGACAGGGGCGAACTATGGCTACACCTTC
NA,TRBV27,NA,TRBJ1-6,CASSLRSGVSPLHF,TGTGCCAGCAGTTTAAGGTCAGGGGTGTCACCCCTCCACTTT
NA,TRBV5-4,NA,TRBJ1-1,CASSLSRAVGTEAFF,TGTGCCAGCAGCTTGTCCAGGGCGGTTGGCACTGAAGCTTTCTTT
NA,TRBV19,TRBD1,TRBJ1-2,CASRPGQRYYGYTF,TGTGCCAGTAGGCCGGGACAGCGCTACTATGGCTACACCTTC